This TCR beta chain was found in a study of blood T cell repertoires in COVID-19. Study information: In each case, the material was cDNA or gDNA derived from T cells, B-cell-depleted T cells, or PBMCs.

V trimming: 0 bases; J trimming: 6 bases; junction bases outside the gene matches: 16. The CDR3 length is 19 residues. Germline V lookup: CDR1 SGHVS, CDR2 FNYEAQ. TCRdb's table, derived via immunoSEQ multiplex PCR, lists solely in-frame clones and lacks some. The sample contains roughly 72,000 clones, more than 75% of which appear only once. The sequencing input was peripheral blood. The chain links TRBV7-6 to TRBJ2-5; 10 bases align to TRBD2. This TCR came from a human donor in a cohort sampled during active COVID-19. The CDR3 spells CASSLAGASGSIFLQTQYF. For the CDR3, the DNA is TGTGCCAGCAGCTTAGCGGGGGCTAGCGGGAGTATATTTCTCCAGACCCAGTACTTC.